This T cell receptor (beta chain) was sequenced during a study of shared clonotypes between healthy human individuals. As for the study in general: The study used three CD4 naive, three CD4 memory, two CD8 naive and one CD8 memory plate per donor.

Germline V gene sequence: CDR1 GTSNPN, CDR2 SVGIG (reference sequence). With 1 base clipped from V and 3 bases from J, the junction kept 4 bases outside the gene matches. The CDR3 is made up of 14 amino acids. Assay used: immunoSEQ multiplex PCR; TCRdb lists only in-frame clones, some missing. This sample carries 2 million to 3 million clones, 85% to 95% of them seen once, and the ten largest clones take roughly 0.14%. The receptor comes from a man aged 18 to 29 in good health. The sample was naive CD4+ T cells sorted from blood. Stated subset: CD45RA+ positively selected. This rearrangement joins TRBV30 to TRBJ2-7, with 9 bases lining up with TRBD1. DNA for the CDR3: TGTGCCTGGAGTGACAGGGGGCTTAGCTACGAGCAGTACTTC. It codes for CAWSDRGLSYEQYF. The variable domain in full, with the rest retrieved from reference TRBV30 and TRBJ2-7, is SQTIHQWPATLVQPVGSPLSLECTVEGTSNPNLYWYRQAAGRGLQLLFYSVGIGQISSEVPQNLSASRPQDRQFILSSKKLLLSDSGFYLCAWSDRGLSYEQYFGPGTRLTVT.